Sequencing of this TCR beta chain was carried out in a study of regulatory T cells in long-lasting Graves disease. Time point specified: persistent/refractory GD, antithyroid drugs over 5 years with positive TRAb. Construction of the TCR library relied on RNA isolated from PBMCs. As collected, the peripheral blood samples measured roughly 10 milliliters each and went into EDTA tubes. The CDR3 covers 13 residues. Germline V gene sequence: CDR1 MDHEN, CDR2 SYDVKM. Germline trimming cut 8 bases from V and 4 bases from J; bases unmatched to any gene: 6. In regard to this clonotype: The antigen is not known.

Whole-study results and caveats: The persistent group shared about 2,700 public clonotypes, more than the 850 to 1,000 shared by new patients. Persistent disease was characterized by preferential usage of TRBV28, TRBJ1-2 and TRBJ2-5.

Relying on iRepertoire HTBI primers and Arm-PCR of CDR3 regions, the team built TCR beta libraries. Under the authors' procedure: Identified across the samples were some 67 TRBV segments and around 14 TRBJ segments. TCRdb independently ran MiXCR on the multiplex PCR reads; one entry per CDR3 protein. TCRdb's processing, not the authors' own work, is the source of the V and J calls. Seen here are about 450,000 distinct CDR3 sequences, less than 25% observed once, and the top ten hold roughly 26%. This clonotype originated in a female donor with Graves disease. V usage is TRBV28 and J usage is TRBJ1-1; TRBD1 aligns across 8 bases. Here the sequenced sample was peripheral blood mononuclear cells (PBMCs), taken when the disease was refractory, from a patient treated with antithyroid drugs. CDR3 bases: TGTGCCAGCGGACAGGGTTTGAGCACTGAAGCTTTCTTT. It translates to CASGQGLSTEAFF.